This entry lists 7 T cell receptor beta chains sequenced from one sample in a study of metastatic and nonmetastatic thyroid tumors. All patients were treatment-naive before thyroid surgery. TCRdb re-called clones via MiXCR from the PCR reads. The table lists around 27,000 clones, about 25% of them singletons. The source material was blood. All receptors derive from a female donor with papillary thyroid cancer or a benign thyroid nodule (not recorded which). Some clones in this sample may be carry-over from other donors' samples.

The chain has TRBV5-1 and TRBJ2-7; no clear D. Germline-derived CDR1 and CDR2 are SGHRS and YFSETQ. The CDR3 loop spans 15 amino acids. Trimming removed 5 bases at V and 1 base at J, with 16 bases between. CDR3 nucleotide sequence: TGCGCCAGCAGTCCCGTCCAGGTGGTTTCCTACGAGCAGTACTTC. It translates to CASSPVQVVSYEQYF.

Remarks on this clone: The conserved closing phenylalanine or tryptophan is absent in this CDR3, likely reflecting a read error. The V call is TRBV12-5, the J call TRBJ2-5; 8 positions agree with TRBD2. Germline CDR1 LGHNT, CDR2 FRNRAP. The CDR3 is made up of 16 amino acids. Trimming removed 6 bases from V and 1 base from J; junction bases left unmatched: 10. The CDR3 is CASGDFDREGQETQYY. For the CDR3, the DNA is TGTGCTAGTGGGGACTTTGACCGGGAGGGCCAAGAGACCCAGTACTAC.

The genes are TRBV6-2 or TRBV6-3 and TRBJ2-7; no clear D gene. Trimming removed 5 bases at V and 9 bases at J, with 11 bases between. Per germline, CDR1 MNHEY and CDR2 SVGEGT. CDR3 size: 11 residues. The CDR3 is CASSPFCGQYF. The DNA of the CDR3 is TGTGCCAGCAGTCCTTTTTGCGGGCAGTACTTC.

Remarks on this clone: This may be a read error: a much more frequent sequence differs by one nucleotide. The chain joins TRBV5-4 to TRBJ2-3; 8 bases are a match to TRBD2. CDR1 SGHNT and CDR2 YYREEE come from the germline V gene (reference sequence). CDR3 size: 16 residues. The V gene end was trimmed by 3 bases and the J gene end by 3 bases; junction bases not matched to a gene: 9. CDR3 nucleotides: TGTGCCAGCAGCTCGCGGACTAGCTGGAGAACAGATACGCAGTATTTT. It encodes CASSSRTSWRTDTQYF.

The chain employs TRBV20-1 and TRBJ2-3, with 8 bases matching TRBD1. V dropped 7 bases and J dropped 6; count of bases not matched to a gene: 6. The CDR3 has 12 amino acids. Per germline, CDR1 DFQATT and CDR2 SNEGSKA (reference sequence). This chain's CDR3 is CSGTTGVDTQYF. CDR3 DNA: TGCAGTGGTACGACAGGGGTTGATACGCAGTATTTT.

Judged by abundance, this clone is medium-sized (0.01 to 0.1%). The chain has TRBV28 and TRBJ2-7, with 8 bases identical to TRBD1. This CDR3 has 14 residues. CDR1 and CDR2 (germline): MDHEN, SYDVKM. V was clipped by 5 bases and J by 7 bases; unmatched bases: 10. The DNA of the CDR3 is TGTGCCAGCAGTAACCGACAGGGGTCACGAGAGCAGTACTTC. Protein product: CASSNRQGSREQYF.

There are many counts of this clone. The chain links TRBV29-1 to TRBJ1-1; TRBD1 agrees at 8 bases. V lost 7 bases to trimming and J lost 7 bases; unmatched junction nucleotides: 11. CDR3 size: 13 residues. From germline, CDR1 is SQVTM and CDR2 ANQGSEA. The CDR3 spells CSAVQGERLEAFF. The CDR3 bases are TGCAGCGCCGTACAGGGGGAACGCCTTGAAGCTTTCTTT. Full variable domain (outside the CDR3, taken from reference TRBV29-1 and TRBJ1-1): SAVISQKPSRDICQRGTSLTIQCQVDSQVTMMFWYRQQPGQSLTLIATANQGSEATYESGFVIDKFPISRPNLTFSTLTVSNMSPEDSSIYLCSAVQGERLEAFFGQGTRLTVV.